What follows are 21 T cell receptor beta chains derived from one specimen sequenced in a study of blood T cell repertoires in COVID-19. Some clones are missing from TCRdb's copy, which holds only in-frame ones; the method was immunoSEQ multiplex PCR. The repertoire holds roughly 200,000 clones, with around 82% as singletons. Sequencing used peripheral blood. Receptors originate from a man in his forties or fifties with active or convalescent COVID-19.

The chain uses TRBV5-1 and TRBJ2-5; 13 bases fit TRBD2. Looked up from germline, CDR1 is SGHRS and CDR2 is YFSETQ. The CDR3 spans 18 residues. Unmatched junction bases numbered 10, after V lost 4 bases and J lost 1 base. CDR3 loop: CASSHGLAGANLQETQYF. The CDR3 bases are TGCGCCAGCAGCCACGGACTAGCGGGGGCGAACCTCCAAGAGACCCAGTACTTC.

J is TRBJ2-1 and V is TRBV2, with D possibly matching TRBD2 (6 bases). Trimming pared 1 base from V and 9 bases from J, leaving 10 bases between. Germline V gene lookup returns CDR1 SNHLY and CDR2 FYNNEI. This CDR3 contains 13 residues. The chain's CDR3 is CASSEGEAAEQFF. The CDR3, as DNA: TGTGCCAGCAGTGAAGGGGAGGCGGCTGAGCAGTTCTTC.

V and J are TRBV5-4 and TRBJ1-6; the match to TRBD1 covers 10 bases. The CDR3 covers 18 residues. Germline V gene lookup returns CDR1 SGHNT and CDR2 YYREEE (reference sequence). Trimming took 0 bases from V and 7 from J; bases not matched to a gene: 10. The CDR3: CASSLVPGQGIGNSPLHF. The CDR3, as DNA: TGTGCCAGCAGCTTGGTCCCGGGACAGGGGATTGGGAATTCACCCCTCCACTTT.

The chain couples TRBV4-1 to TRBJ1-2, with D hard to call. V was cut by 0 bases and J by 3 bases, with 14 bases left in between. CDR1 and CDR2 (germline): MGHRA, YSYEKL. The CDR3 is made up of 16 amino acids. CDR3 loop: CASSQEISGIHYGYTF. Here the CDR3 DNA reads TGCGCCAGCAGCCAAGAGATCTCAGGAATCCACTATGGCTACACCTTC.

The J gene is TRBJ1-1, the V gene TRBV11-3; D is perhaps TRBD1 (5 bases). The germline CDR1 and CDR2 sequences are SGHNT and YENEEA. Trimming pared 1 base from V and 1 base from J, leaving 19 bases between. The CDR3 loop spans 18 amino acids. CDR3 nucleotides: TGTGCCAGCAGCTTAGTCGCAAGGGGATTCTTAGCGAACACTGAAGCTTTCTTT. This translates into CASSLVARGFLANTEAFF. Complete variable domain (other parts from reference TRBV11-3 and TRBJ1-1): EAGVVQSPRYKIIEKKQPVAFWCNPISGHNTLYWYLQNLGQGPELLIRYENEEAVDDSQLPKDRFSAERLKGVDSTLKIQPAELGDSAVYLCASSLVARGFLANTEAFFGQGTRLTVV.

This sequence joins TRBV3-1 (or the pseudogene TRBV3-2) and TRBJ2-7; the D gene is possibly TRBD1 (5 bases). Trimming took off 3 bases at V and 1 base at J, with 16 bases between the two ends. The germline CDR1 and CDR2 sequences are LGHDT and YNNKEL (reference sequence). The CDR3 is 16 residues long. The CDR3 DNA follows: TGTGCCAGCAGCCAGAATTGGGGCTCGGAATCCTACGAGCAGTACTTC. The encoded protein is CASSQNWGSESYEQYF.

V gene TRBV19 combines with J gene TRBJ2-5, with TRBD2 matching 16 bases. The J segment lost 1 base and the V segment lost 5 bases, leaving 10 bases of the junction unmatched. The CDR3 runs to 19 residues. The germline V gene encodes CDR1 LNHDA and CDR2 SQIVND (reference sequence). CDR3 coding DNA: TGTGCCAGTAGTGACACGGGACTAGCGGGAGGGGGGCCCCAAGAGACCCAGTACTTC. Protein product: CASSDTGLAGGGPQETQYF.

The chain is built from TRBV5-4 and TRBJ2-1; the D is unclear. Germline V CDR1 and CDR2: SGHNT, YYREEE (reference sequence). Trimming removed 0 bases at V and 9 bases at J, with 10 bases between. CDR3 length: 13 residues. CDR3 sequence: CASSLEEPGEQFF. DNA of the CDR3: TGTGCCAGCAGCTTGGAGGAGCCCGGTGAGCAGTTCTTC.

The chain is built from TRBV5-6 and TRBJ1-3; no definite D call. Trimming removed 4 bases at V and 8 bases at J, with 19 bases between. This CDR3 spans 15 amino acids. Per germline, CDR1 SGHDT and CDR2 YYEEEE. For the CDR3, the DNA is TGTGCCAGCAGCCGTCGTCAGAACCTCCGGGACACCATATATTTT. Its translation: CASSRRQNLRDTIYF.

The sample holds one count of this clone. This chain links TRBV24-1 with TRBJ1-2; 8 bases match TRBD1. The CDR3 length is 16 residues. The V gene's germline CDR1 is KGHDR and CDR2 SFDVKD. The V segment lost 3 bases and the J segment 5 bases; nucleotides outside the gene matches: 10. CDR3 bases: TGTGCCACCAGTGATCCTTCCACAGGGGGGATTTATGGCTACACCTTC. It specifies CATSDPSTGGIYGYTF.

This rearrangement joins TRBV10-3 to TRBJ2-3, with D possibly being TRBD2 (6 bases). The CDR3 covers 13 residues. The germline V and J ends were trimmed by 10 bases and 6 bases, with 17 bases remaining between them. Germline V lookup: CDR1 ENHRY, CDR2 SYGVKD. The CDR3 is CATTGGLMDTQYF. The CDR3 nucleotides are TGTGCCACCACAGGAGGGTTGATGGATACGCAGTATTTT.

The V and J genes are TRBV19 and TRBJ2-3, with TRBD1 matching over 8 bases. The CDR3 spans 16 residues. Germline CDR1 LNHDA, CDR2 SQIVND (reference sequence). The V segment lost 6 bases and the J segment 2 bases; nucleotides outside the gene matches: 10. CDR3 DNA sequence: TGTGCCAGTAGCCAGACAGGGGTGGGCTTCACAGATACGCAGTATTTT. It codes for CASSQTGVGFTDTQYF.

In this sample, this clone turned up once. CDR3 DNA: TGTGCCAGCAGCCCGATAAGCGCCGGAGAGCAGTTCTTC. Its protein is CASSPISAGEQFF. This chain links TRBV3-1 (or the pseudogene TRBV3-2) with TRBJ2-1; D uncertain. CDR1 LGHDT and CDR2 YNNKEL come from the germline V gene (reference sequence). The CDR3 is made up of 13 amino acids. V lost 4 bases, J lost 10 bases, and 14 bases lay in between.

The sample holds one count of this clone. The V call is TRBV18, the J call TRBJ1-5; weak D call: TRBD1 (5 bases). Germline V gene data show CDR1 as KGHSH and CDR2 as LQKENI. Trimming pared 6 bases from V and 7 bases from J, leaving 13 bases between. The CDR3 length is 13 residues. CDR3 DNA: TGTGCCAGCTCCGCGGGGGACGTGCAGCCCCAGCATTTT. Protein: CASSAGDVQPQHF. Filled out from reference TRBV18 and TRBJ1-5, the complete variable domain reads NAGVMQNPRHLVRRRGQEARLRCSPMKGHSHVYWYRQLPEEGLKFMVYLQKENIIDESGMPKERFSAEFPKEGPSILRIQQVVRGDSAAYFCASSAGDVQPQHFGDGTRLSIL.

The V call is TRBV6-5, the J call TRBJ2-1, with D tentatively TRBD1 (5 bases). The V and J ends lost 3 bases and 4 bases respectively, with 16 bases between them. This CDR3 contains 16 residues. Germline V lookup: CDR1 MNHEY, CDR2 SVGAGI. The chain's CDR3 is CASSYQGGVNYNEQFF. The CDR3 DNA reads as TGTGCCAGCAGTTATCAGGGCGGAGTAAATTACAATGAGCAGTTCTTC.

The table lists this clone with a count of one. The chain employs TRBV6-5 and TRBJ2-7; D is unresolved. This CDR3 comprises 14 residues. Trimming took off 5 bases at V and 6 bases at J, with 17 bases between the two ends. Germline values: CDR1 MNHEY, CDR2 SVGAGI. This chain's CDR3 is CASSRPGPLSEQYF. Written as DNA, the CDR3 is TGTGCCAGCAGTCGTCCGGGTCCCCTCAGCGAGCAGTACTTC.

The chain links TRBV30 to TRBJ1-4, with D possibly being TRBD1 (5 bases). Germline loops: CDR1 GTSNPN, CDR2 SVGIG (reference sequence). V was shortened by 1 base and J by 1 base, with 10 bases between the two germline ends. The CDR3 has 15 residues. CDR3 residues: CAWSDQGGTNEKLFF. The CDR3 DNA reads TGTGCCTGGAGTGACCAGGGAGGAACTAATGAAAAACTGTTTTTT. Drawing the rest from reference TRBV30 and TRBJ1-4, the complete variable domain is SQTIHQWPATLVQPVGSPLSLECTVEGTSNPNLYWYRQAAGRGLQLLFYSVGIGQISSEVPQNLSASRPQDRQFILSSKKLLLSDSGFYLCAWSDQGGTNEKLFFGSGTQLSVL.

The genes are TRBV7-9 and TRBJ2-5, with 16 bases identical to TRBD2. V shed 1 base, J shed 3 bases, and the junction held 5 bases outside the gene matches. Looked up from germline, CDR1 is SEHNR and CDR2 is FQNEAQ (reference sequence). The CDR3 spans 18 residues. CDR3 region: CASSLGSGTSGGEETQYF. The CDR3, as DNA: TGTGCCAGCAGCTTAGGAAGCGGGACTAGCGGGGGGGAAGAGACCCAGTACTTC.

The chain has TRBV6-6 and TRBJ2-3; the D is unclear. Per germline, CDR1 MNHNY and CDR2 SVGAGI (reference sequence). The ends were cut back, 6 bases at V and 2 bases at J, with 6 bases in the middle. This CDR3 is 12 amino acids long. The CDR3 DNA follows: TGTGCCAGCAGCACAAACACAGATACGCAGTATTTT. This encodes CASSTNTDTQYF.

The chain has TRBV19 and TRBJ1-2; D not certain. The germline V and J ends were trimmed by 5 bases and 3 bases, with 16 bases remaining between them. The CDR3 has 15 residues. Germline lookup yields CDR1 LNHDA and CDR2 SQIVND (reference sequence). The CDR3 is CASSPRGWEDYGYTF. In nucleotides, the CDR3 is TGTGCCAGTAGTCCGCGCGGGTGGGAAGACTATGGCTACACCTTC.

The chain carries TRBV2 and TRBJ1-2; the D gene is possibly TRBD1 (5 bases). CDR1 and CDR2 from the germline V gene are SNHLY and FYNNEI. The CDR3 length is 14 residues. The V gene lost 5 bases and the J gene lost 2 bases, with 12 bases spanning the gap. CDR3 nucleotides: TGTGCCAGCAGTTATTTGACAGACAACTATGGCTACACCTTC. Translated: CASSYLTDNYGYTF.